Below are 30 T cell receptor beta chains sequenced from a single sample in a study of Graves' ophthalmopathy and Graves' hyperthyroidism. RNA transcripts were the template, and TCR beta CDR3 regions were amplified from them. The library came from an HTBI-primed first-round RT-PCR and a second-round multiplex PCR. TCRdb re-analysed the multiplex PCR reads in MiXCR, keeping a single row per CDR3 protein. The data show 240,000 or so distinct CDR3 sequences, with 45% to 55% seen just once and around 43% held by the top ten. The sequencing sample was made of peripheral blood. These receptors came from an adult man with Graves' ophthalmopathy.

Worth noting for this clonotype: This sequence may be a read error, since a much larger clone differs from it by one base. The conserved final phenylalanine or tryptophan is absent from the CDR3, which likely points to a read error. This chain links TRBV15 with TRBJ1-5, with D possibly being TRBD1 (6 bases). In germline, CDR1 is LNHNV, CDR2 YYDKDF (reference sequence). The germline V and J ends were trimmed by 1 base and 4 bases, with 8 bases remaining between them. The CDR3 totals 14 residues. The CDR3, as DNA: TGTGCCACCAGCAGAGGACAGGATAATCAGCCCCAGCATCTT. Its translation is CATSRGQDNQPQHL.

The chain couples TRBV10-3 to TRBJ2-6; D gene unclear. The CDR3 covers 8 residues. CDR1 is ENHRY, CDR2 SYGVKD, per germline. The V end lost 7 bases, the J end lost 15 bases, and 4 bases lay between the germline ends. The CDR3 region has the DNA TGTGCCATCAAGGACCTGACTTTC. This encodes CAIKDLTF.

The rearrangement links TRBV5-1 to TRBJ1-6; no clear D. Trimming removed 0 bases from V and 4 bases from J, with 8 bases in between. The CDR3 consists of 15 residues. CDR1 SGHRS and CDR2 YFSETQ come from the germline V gene. For the CDR3, the DNA is TGCGCCAGCAGCTTGGATGATGCGTATAATTCACCCCTCCACTTT. It specifies CASSLDDAYNSPLHF.

This clonotype has more than one count but fewer than ten. The rearrangement links TRBV12-3 or TRBV12-4 to TRBJ2-5; D possibly corresponds to TRBD1 (5 bases). V was shortened by 6 bases and J by 3 bases, with 11 bases between the two germline ends. The CDR3 has 13 residues. The CDR3 here is CASRQDRKETQYF. The CDR3 DNA sequence: TGTGCCAGCAGACAAGACAGAAAAGAGACCCAGTACTTC.

CDR3 nucleotides: TGTGCCAGCAGCGTAAATCTAGCGGGGATCTCCGGGGAGCTGTTTTTT. This codes for CASSVNLAGISGELFF. The rearrangement uses TRBV9 and TRBJ2-2; 9 bases line up with TRBD2. Germline V CDR1 and CDR2: SGDLS, YYNGEE. This CDR3 contains 16 residues. Losses at the gene ends were 1 base for V and 6 bases for J; bases not matched to a gene: 7.

This clonotype was detected once. The J gene is TRBJ2-5, the V gene TRBV2; tentatively, D is TRBD1 (5 bases). V shed 1 base and J shed 1 base, with 13 bases lying between them. The V gene's germline CDR1 is SNHLY and CDR2 FYNNEI. The CDR3 is 16 amino acids. CDR3 nucleotides: TGTGCCAGCAGTGAAGAGGGTAATGGGGCCCAAGAGACCCAGTACTTC. As protein: CASSEEGNGAQETQYF.

The V gene is TRBV20-1, the J gene TRBJ1-1; D is uncertain. Germline V CDR1 and CDR2: DFQATT, SNEGSKA (reference sequence). The V gene lost 0 bases and the J gene lost 2 bases, with 13 bases spanning the gap. The CDR3 runs 15 residues. The CDR3 loop reads CSARDRRTTNTEAFF. The CDR3 nucleotides read TGCAGTGCTAGAGATCGCCGGACGACTAACACTGAAGCTTTCTTT.

The rearrangement links TRBV15 to TRBJ2-7; 15 bases map to TRBD2. The DNA end is a closer match to TRBJ2-1, so the J assignment may be wrong. The CDR3 is 15 amino acids. Per the germline V gene, CDR1 is LNHNV and CDR2 is YYDKDF (reference sequence). CDR3 amino acids: CATSSGLAGGGEQFF. The DNA for the CDR3 is TGTGCCACCAGCAGTGGACTAGCGGGAGGGGGTGAGCAGTTCTTC.

The rearrangement joins TRBV9 to TRBJ1-3, with D possibly matching TRBD1 (6 bases). The germline V gene has CDR1 SGDLS and CDR2 YYNGEE. The ends were cut back, 4 bases at V and 6 bases at J, with 11 bases in the middle. The CDR3 is 13 residues long. In nucleotides, the CDR3 is TGTGCCAGCAGCTCTACAGGGTCAAACACCATATATTTT. Translating it yields CASSSTGSNTIYF.

This chain links TRBV10-3 with TRBJ1-2; 8 nucleotides line up with TRBD1. Per the germline V gene, CDR1 is ENHRY and CDR2 is SYGVKD. The J segment lost 8 bases and the V segment lost 0 bases, leaving 5 bases of the junction unmatched. The CDR3 runs to 14 residues. The CDR3 DNA reads as TGTGCCATCAGTGAGTCGGGGCAGGGGGCGGGCTACACCTTC. Protein product: CAISESGQGAGYTF.

This clonotype was observed at least ten times. The J gene is TRBJ1-1, the V gene TRBV29-1; no firm D call. Per the germline V gene, CDR1 is SQVTM and CDR2 is ANQGSEA. The CDR3 has 10 amino acids. The V end was cut by 6 bases, the J end by 6 bases, with 8 bases between. The CDR3 loop reads CSVYDPEAFF. In DNA form, the CDR3 reads TGCAGCGTCTACGACCCTGAAGCTTTCTTT.

The J gene is TRBJ1-6, the V gene TRBV9; tentatively, D is TRBD1 (5 bases). Germline V gene sequence: CDR1 SGDLS, CDR2 YYNGEE. V was trimmed by 4 bases and J by 7 bases, leaving 18 bases between them. The CDR3 sequence is 16 residues long. The chain's CDR3 is CASSPSSAGQNSPLHF. CDR3 DNA sequence: TGTGCCAGCAGCCCGAGCTCGGCAGGGCAAAATTCACCCCTCCACTTT.

The chain has TRBV7-2 and TRBJ1-2; D ambiguous. V was trimmed by 0 bases and J by 5 bases, leaving 10 bases between them. The CDR3 is made up of 14 amino acids. The germline CDR1 and CDR2 sequences are SGHTA and FQGNSA. For the CDR3, the DNA is TGTGCCAGCAGCTTAGCCCGTGTCGCGTATGGCTACACCTTC. Amino acids: CASSLARVAYGYTF.

V and J are TRBV12-3 or TRBV12-4 and TRBJ2-7; 9 positions agree with TRBD2. V lost 5 bases, J lost 3 bases, and 8 bases stayed unmatched. The CDR3 covers 15 residues. CDR3 in DNA: TGTGCCAGCAGTCCCTCTAGCGGGGATCGCTACGAGCAGTACTTC. Protein sequence: CASSPSSGDRYEQYF.

The CDR3 sequence is CASRDVVVATEAFF. For the CDR3, the DNA is TGTGCCAGTAGGGACGTCGTCGTGGCCACTGAAGCTTTCTTT. The chain is built from TRBV19 and TRBJ1-1; D ambiguous. The CDR3 runs to 14 residues. Germline CDR1 and CDR2: LNHDA and SQIVND (reference sequence). Trimming cost V 6 bases and J 4 bases, with 15 bases left between them.

The chain has TRBV19 and TRBJ1-1; TRBD1 is a possible D gene (5 bases). CDR3 length: 14 residues. V gave up 3 bases and J gave up 0 bases, with 8 bases separating them. The germline V gene has CDR1 LNHDA and CDR2 SQIVND (reference sequence). CDR3 protein: CASSMGRLNTEAFF. Here the CDR3 DNA reads TGTGCCAGTAGTATGGGACGGTTGAACACTGAAGCTTTCTTT.

This clonotype has ten or more counts. The V call is TRBV10-3, the J call TRBJ2-6; D remains unclear. The CDR3 runs 15 residues. With 3 bases removed from V and 0 bases from J, the gap between germline ends came to 6 bases. The V gene's germline CDR1 is ENHRY and CDR2 SYGVKD. The DNA of the CDR3 is TGTGCCATCAGTGACAGAAGCTCTGGGGCCAACGTCCTGACTTTC. Protein sequence: CAISDRSSGANVLTF.

This chain joins TRBV12-3 or TRBV12-4 and TRBJ2-5; 8 bases match TRBD2. The CDR3 consists of 14 residues. The J segment lost 7 bases and the V segment lost 6 bases, leaving 10 bases of the junction unmatched. The CDR3 nucleotides are TGTGCCAGCAGATCCTCGACTAGCGCAGGGACCCAGTACTTC. It is translated as CASRSSTSAGTQYF.

The V and J genes are TRBV12-3 or TRBV12-4 and TRBJ2-7; 7 bases fit TRBD1. Trimming took 4 bases from V and 5 from J; bases not matched to a gene: 17. This CDR3 contains 17 residues. CDR3 nucleotide sequence: TGTGCCAGCAGTTATTGGGGCAGGGGGATCGCTAGTGACGAGCAGTACTTC. Translating gives CASSYWGRGIASDEQYF.

This clonotype showed up just a few times. The chain carries TRBV12-3 or TRBV12-4 and TRBJ2-7; 9 positions agree with TRBD1. The CDR3 has 13 amino acids. J was trimmed by 0 bases and V by 10 bases; bases with no gene match: 4. As DNA, the CDR3 is TGTGCCACCAGGGACAGGGACTCCTACGAGCAGTACTTC. Translated, it gives CATRDRDSYEQYF.

There are many counts of this clonotype. V is TRBV7-9 and J is TRBJ1-3; D is unclear. Germline assignment: CDR1 SEHNR and CDR2 FQNEAQ (reference sequence). V dropped 0 bases and J dropped 4 bases, with 1 base sitting between them. The CDR3 sequence is 12 residues long. CDR3 sequence reads: CASSLAGNTIYF. CDR3 nucleotides: TGTGCCAGCAGCTTAGCAGGAAACACCATATATTTT.

V usage is TRBV9 and J usage is TRBJ2-6; possibly TRBD1 or TRBD2 for D (5 bases each). The CDR3 covers 21 residues. Germline assignment: CDR1 SGDLS and CDR2 YYNGEE. V was pared by 0 bases and J by 0 bases, with 22 bases between. The CDR3 here is CASSVVRGPGTLSSGANVLTF. The CDR3, as DNA: TGTGCCAGCAGCGTAGTCCGGGGCCCGGGGACCCTATCCTCTGGGGCCAACGTCCTGACTTTC.

This chain links TRBV20-1 with TRBJ1-1; possible D gene TRBD1, 6 bases. The germline V gene encodes CDR1 DFQATT and CDR2 SNEGSKA (reference sequence). Between the trimmed V and J ends, which lost 1 base and 6 bases, there was a span of 12 bases. This CDR3 has 13 residues. The CDR3 loop reads CSARAGARAEAFF. The DNA for the CDR3 is TGCAGTGCTAGAGCAGGGGCGAGAGCTGAAGCTTTCTTT.

This clonotype was counted only a few times. The chain couples TRBV12-3 or TRBV12-4 to TRBJ2-7; 10 nucleotides agree with TRBD1. The CDR3 runs 18 residues. After removal of 6 bases from V and 4 bases from J, the junction contained 18 bases not matched to a gene. The CDR3 loop is CASRNPGQGRQHEYEQYF. CDR3 DNA: TGTGCCAGCAGAAATCCGGGACAGGGGCGACAGCATGAGTACGAGCAGTACTTC.

J is TRBJ2-5 and V is TRBV2; the D gene is possibly TRBD2 (6 bases). This CDR3 has 14 amino acids. Germline assignment: CDR1 SNHLY and CDR2 FYNNEI. V was shortened by 6 bases and J by 3 bases, with 14 bases between the two germline ends. The CDR3 here is CASSQAGGKETQYF. CDR3 nucleotides: TGTGCCAGCAGCCAAGCTGGCGGGAAAGAGACCCAGTACTTC.

The chain combines TRBV2 with TRBJ2-7; 10 nucleotides line up with TRBD2. The germline CDR1 and CDR2 sequences are SNHLY and FYNNEI. This CDR3 region has 14 residues. V gave up 8 bases and J gave up 2 bases; unmatched junction bases: 6. CDR3 loop: CASGGTSVAYEQYF. For the CDR3, the DNA is TGTGCCAGCGGGGGGACTAGCGTCGCCTACGAGCAGTACTTC.

CDR3 bases: TGTGCCAGCAGCCACGTGTCAACTAATGAAAAACTGTTTTTT. It encodes CASSHVSTNEKLFF. V gene TRBV9 combines with J gene TRBJ1-4; D gene ambiguous. The CDR3 extends over 14 amino acids. Germline V lookup: CDR1 SGDLS, CDR2 YYNGEE. Trimming pared 4 bases from V and 0 bases from J, leaving 7 bases between.

This clonotype was recorded many times. The chain couples TRBV10-3 to TRBJ1-5; a possible D gene is TRBD1 (6 bases). V was pared by 6 bases and J by 1 base, with 13 bases between. Germline V lookup: CDR1 ENHRY, CDR2 SYGVKD. The CDR3 consists of 15 residues. CDR3 DNA sequence: TGTGCCATCAGACAGGGTGTTGAAAGCAATCAGCCCCAGCATTTT. It yields the protein CAIRQGVESNQPQHF.

This clonotype has just a few counts. The chain couples TRBV29-1 to TRBJ1-2; D is unresolved. Germline V gene lookup returns CDR1 SQVTM and CDR2 ANQGSEA. This CDR3 is built from 15 residues. The ends were cut back, 2 bases at V and 4 bases at J, with 17 bases in the middle. In DNA, the CDR3 is TGCAGCGTTGAACCAGTTAGACCGGGAGGCTATGGCTACACCTTC. This sequence encodes CSVEPVRPGGYGYTF.

This clonotype has only a few counts. This rearrangement joins TRBV20-1 to TRBJ2-7; possibly TRBD2 for D (5 bases). With 5 bases removed from V and 4 bases from J, the gap between germline ends came to 18 bases. The CDR3 totals 14 residues. The germline V gene has CDR1 DFQATT and CDR2 SNEGSKA (reference sequence). The CDR3 loop is CSAQSRGIGYEQYF. The CDR3 DNA is TGCAGTGCTCAGAGCCGGGGAATCGGGTACGAGCAGTACTTC.